This is a list of T cell receptor beta chains from one sample in a study of blood T cells in healthy people across ages. TCRdb re-analysed the 5' RACE reads in MiXCR, keeping a single row per CDR3 protein. The sample carries over 500,000 distinct CDR3 sequences, over 40% recorded once. Sequencing was done on a sample of blood. The receptors come from a woman aged 80 or over in good health. Both conserved end residues are part of each CDR3. The D gene is left open where the match is weak. Clone size is given for some rows only: seen once, a few or many times, or a class if the clone is expanded.

d_gene	v_gene	abundance	j_gene	CDR3aa	CDR3nt
-	TRBV9	many	TRBJ2-3	CASSVEPGADTQYF	TGTGCCAGCAGCGTAGAACCGGGAGCAGATACGCAGTATTTT
-	TRBV7-6	-	TRBJ2-7	CASSLSPDSHEQYF	TGTGCCAGCAGCTTATCCCCGGACAGCCACGAGCAGTACTTC
-	TRBV20-1	few	TRBJ1-5	CSARETGPRDQHF	TGCAGTGCTAGGGAGACAGGCCCCCGGGATCAGCATTTT
-	TRBV5-4	-	TRBJ2-1	CASSLGVPSYNEQFF	TGTGCCAGCAGCTTGGGCGTTCCCTCCTACAATGAGCAGTTCTTC
-	TRBV18	-	TRBJ1-5	CASKPMGNQPQHF	TGTGCCAGCAAACCAATGGGCAATCAGCCCCAGCATTTT
TRBD1	TRBV19	few	TRBJ1-1	CATWDRVMNTEAFF	TGTGCCACCTGGGACAGGGTGATGAACACTGAAGCTTTCTTT
-	TRBV20-1	-	TRBJ2-1	CSAGAWGTNSYNEQFF	TGCAGTGCTGGGGCATGGGGGACCAACTCCTACAATGAGCAGTTCTTC
TRBD2	TRBV7-2	-	TRBJ2-3	CASSPGLATYTDTQYF	TGTGCCAGCAGCCCGGGACTAGCAACTTACACAGATACGCAGTATTTT
-	TRBV6-2/TRBV6-3	few	TRBJ1-2	CASRYLQGHGYTF	TGTGCCAGCAGGTATCTCCAGGGTCATGGCTACACCTTC
-	TRBV27	few	TRBJ2-2	CASSLVGGYTGELFF	TGTGCCAGCAGTTTAGTAGGGGGATACACCGGGGAGCTGTTTTTT
-	TRBV6-2/TRBV6-3	-	TRBJ2-7	CASSSLRDDRFYEQYF	TGTGCCAGCAGTTCCCTCCGAGACGACAGATTCTACGAGCAGTACTTC
-	TRBV20-1	few	TRBJ2-2	CSAGMTVSGELFF	TGCAGTGCTGGGATGACGGTATCCGGGGAGCTGTTTTTT
-	TRBV6-5	few	TRBJ2-2	CASSEGHTNTGEPFF	TGTGCCAGCAGTGAGGGCCACACGAACACCGGGGAGCCGTTTTTT
-	TRBV29-1	-	TRBJ2-1	CSVHLAPPYNEQFF	TGCAGCGTTCACCTGGCCCCACCCTACAATGAGCAGTTCTTC
TRBD2	TRBV27	many	TRBJ2-4	CASSLLLAGAKNIQYF	TGTGCCAGCAGTTTATTACTAGCGGGAGCCAAAAACATTCAGTACTTC
TRBD2	TRBV7-8	-	TRBJ2-3	CASSLLVAGVDTQYF	TGTGCCAGCAGCTTATTGGTAGCGGGAGTAGATACGCAGTATTTT
-	TRBV7-2	-	TRBJ1-2	CASSLIWGGYTF	TGTGCCAGCAGCCTTATATGGGGGGGCTACACCTTC
-	TRBV2	-	TRBJ2-7	CASSELGQDYEQYF	TGTGCCAGCAGTGAACTAGGGCAGGACTACGAGCAGTACTTC
-	TRBV7-3	many	TRBJ2-5	CASKAEVYQETQYF	TGTGCCAGCAAAGCGGAAGTGTACCAAGAGACCCAGTACTTC
TRBD2	TRBV12-3/TRBV12-4	-	TRBJ2-1	CASSVRLAGPPPTFF	TGTGCCAGCAGTGTGCGGCTAGCGGGGCCCCCGCCGACGTTCTTC
-	TRBV7-2	-	TRBJ2-4	CASSLGFRQYGNIQYF	TGTGCCAGCAGCTTAGGGTTTAGGCAATATGGAAACATTCAGTACTTC
TRBD1	TRBV20-1	-	TRBJ2-2	CSAPDRVRTGELFF	TGCAGTGCTCCTGACAGGGTACGGACCGGGGAGCTGTTTTTT
-	TRBV28	few	TRBJ2-7	CASSKPGLQHYEQYF	TGTGCCAGCAGCAAGCCCGGTCTCCAGCACTACGAGCAGTACTTC
-	TRBV14	few	TRBJ2-6	CASSPLKSGANVLSF	TGTGCCAGCAGCCCCCTTAAATCTGGGGCCAACGTCCTGTCTTTC
TRBD2	TRBV29-1	-	TRBJ2-1	CSVDTGGVGYNEQFF	TGCAGCGTTGACACGGGAGGGGTGGGGTACAATGAGCAGTTCTTC
-	TRBV29-1	once	TRBJ2-7	CSVENSPSSYEQYF	TGCAGCGTTGAAAACAGCCCGAGCTCCTACGAGCAGTACTTC
-	TRBV3-1	-	TRBJ1-1	CASSHATVNTEAFF	TGTGCCAGCAGCCATGCGACCGTGAACACTGAAGCTTTCTTT
-	TRBV11-2	-	TRBJ1-4	CASSSHGGEKLFF	TGTGCCAGCAGCTCTCACGGGGGCGAAAAACTGTTTTTT
TRBD2	TRBV10-3	many	TRBJ2-3	CAISPQLAGVTDTQYF	TGTGCCATCAGTCCACAACTAGCGGGAGTCACAGATACGCAGTATTTT
-	TRBV2	many	TRBJ2-1	CASSEGVAGEQFF	TGTGCCAGCAGTGAAGGCGTCGCGGGTGAGCAGTTCTTC
TRBD2	TRBV7-9	many	TRBJ2-7	CATVRWEGGDYEQYF	TGTGCCACTGTGCGATGGGAGGGCGGGGACTACGAGCAGTACTTC
-	TRBV15	-	TRBJ2-7	CATSRTQGSYEQYF	TGTGCCACCAGCCGAACTCAGGGTTCCTACGAGCAGTACTTC
-	TRBV20-1	-	TRBJ2-4	CSASNSAGAKNIQYF	TGCAGTGCTAGTAACTCGGCGGGTGCCAAAAACATTCAGTACTTC
-	TRBV3-1	many	TRBJ2-5	CASSQERMGTQYF	TGTGCCAGCAGCCAAGAAAGAATGGGGACCCAGTACTTC
TRBD2	TRBV5-6	many	TRBJ2-1	CASSFGLAGGQFF	TGTGCCAGCAGCTTCGGACTAGCGGGAGGGCAGTTCTTC
TRBD1	TRBV6-6	many	TRBJ1-3	CASSYGTAGNTIYF	TGTGCCAGCAGTTACGGGACAGCTGGAAACACCATATATTTT
-	TRBV5-1	once	TRBJ2-5	CASSLEGGVRMNEQYF	TGCGCCAGCAGCTTGGAAGGGGGAGTGAGAATGAATGAGCAGTACTTC
TRBD2	TRBV24-1	-	TRBJ2-1	CATSDKTGTSGRALDEQFF	TGTGCCACCAGTGACAAAACAGGGACTAGCGGGAGGGCTCTCGATGAGCAGTTCTTC
-	TRBV7-9	many	TRBJ2-3	CASSPVSPDTQYF	TGTGCCAGCAGCCCCGTTAGTCCAGATACGCAGTATTTT
-	TRBV5-5	few	TRBJ1-5	CASSLVSSVRDQPQHF	TGTGCCAGCAGCCTAGTATCGTCGGTGAGAGATCAGCCCCAGCATTTT